The present T cell receptor (beta chain) was sequenced within a study of blood T cell repertoires in COVID-19. Study in general: The analysed material was cDNA or gDNA that came from T cells, B-cell-depleted T cells, or PBMCs.

Sequencing used immunoSEQ multiplex PCR; TCRdb keeps in-frame clones, though not all of them. Among approximately 210,000 clones listed, roughly four fifths were seen once. CDR1 SGHAT and CDR2 FQNNGV come from the germline V gene. J lost 4 bases, V lost 1 base, and 8 bases had no gene match. The CDR3 is 17 residues long. Participants' reported clinical history set cohort assignment. All recovered Cohort 3 donors got two negative PCRs, got clearance, or saw symptom resolution. V is TRBV11-2 and J is TRBJ2-2; 8 bases are a match to TRBD1. The clonotype originates from a man between 40 and 49 years old who had recovered from COVID-19. The sample comprised PBMCs or T cells enriched from blood (not recorded which). The CDR3 spells CASSLGTGQGGTGELFF. The CDR3 DNA reads as TGTGCCAGCAGCTTAGGAACTGGACAGGGAGGCACCGGGGAGCTGTTTTTT.